These T cell receptor beta chains were read from a single sample in a study of CD8 T cells in ankylosing spondylitis. TCRdb re-derived calls from the 5' RACE reads in MiXCR, one entry per CDR3 protein. This sample has 400,000 to 450,000 distinct CDR3 sequences, with 17% found just once. Sequenced input: blood, either unsorted or a sorted T cell fraction (not recorded which). These receptors were collected from a male donor with ankylosing spondylitis. The CDR3 runs from the conserved cysteine through the conserved F or W. The D gene is left open where the match is weak. Rows give clone size only sometimes, using once, few, many, or a class for an expanded clone.

D gene	V gene	J gene	clone size	CDR3 DNA	CDR3 protein
TRBD1	TRBV6-2/TRBV6-3	TRBJ2-3	NA	TGTGCCAGCAGTGGCAGGGGACAGAGCCCAGATACGCAGTATTTT	CASSGRGQSPDTQYF
NA	TRBV20-1	TRBJ2-7	many	TGCAGTGCCCTGACCCGACATCCCTACGAGCAGTACTTC	CSALTRHPYEQYF
NA	TRBV14	TRBJ2-3	NA	TGTGCCAGCAGCCAAGATTTGAGACTAGGAATGGCAGATACGCAGTATTTT	CASSQDLRLGMADTQYF
NA	TRBV7-2	TRBJ1-2	once	TGTGCCAGCAGCCCATCATCCGTATTAGGCTACACCTTC	CASSPSSVLGYTF
NA	TRBV18	TRBJ1-6	NA	TGTGCCAGCTCACGGGACAAGTATAATTCACCCCTCCACTTT	CASSRDKYNSPLHF
NA	TRBV7-9	TRBJ2-2	NA	TGTGCCAGCAGCTTTGTCACCGGGGAGCTGTTTTTT	CASSFVTGELFF
TRBD2	TRBV4-3	TRBJ2-7	many	TGCGCCAGCAGCCAGACTAGCGGGCAGACCTACGAGCAGTACTTC	CASSQTSGQTYEQYF
TRBD1	TRBV4-1	TRBJ1-5	many	TGCGCCAGCAGCCAAGTCACCGGGGACAGGGCCTTCGGGAGCAATCAGCCCCAGCATTTT	CASSQVTGDRAFGSNQPQHF
TRBD1	TRBV6-5	TRBJ1-5	NA	TGTGCCAGCAGTTACTCGAACAGGGGGCATCAGCCCCAGCATTTT	CASSYSNRGHQPQHF
TRBD1	TRBV4-1	TRBJ1-5	NA	TGCGCCAGCAGCCAAGACGGGACAGGATTTAGCAATCAGCCCCAGCATTTT	CASSQDGTGFSNQPQHF
TRBD1	TRBV15	TRBJ2-2	few	TGTGCCACCAGCCGAACTAACACCGGGACAGCCACCGGGGAGCTGTTTTTT	CATSRTNTGTATGELFF
TRBD2	TRBV9	TRBJ2-2	few	TGTGCCAGCAGCGTAGGCGGGGGGTACACCGGGGAGCTGTTTTTT	CASSVGGGYTGELFF
NA	TRBV29-1	TRBJ1-4	NA	TGCAGCGGAGGAAGGGTTGGAGAAAAACTGTTTTTT	CSGGRVGEKLFF
NA	TRBV21-1	TRBJ2-7	NA	TGTGCCAGCAGCCTCACACCTTGGGACAGGAAAAAACTTCTAACCTACGAGCAGTACTTC	CASSLTPWDRKKLLTYEQYF
TRBD2	TRBV4-1	TRBJ2-3	few	TGCGCCAGCAGCCAAGATAAGAGCGGGGGCAGAAGCACAGATACGCAGTATTTT	CASSQDKSGGRSTDTQYF
TRBD1	TRBV4-1	TRBJ2-5	NA	TGCGCCAGCAGCCAAGGGCGACAGGGACGAGAGACCCAGTACTTC	CASSQGRQGRETQYF
NA	TRBV9	TRBJ1-2	NA	TGTGCCAGCAGCGTCGAGCAACAGCTAAACTATGGCTACACCTTC	CASSVEQQLNYGYTF
NA	TRBV2	TRBJ2-2	few	TGTGCCAGCAGTGAAGTAAGGGTCACCGGGGAGCTGTTTTTT	CASSEVRVTGELFF
NA	TRBV14	TRBJ1-1	NA	TGTGCCAGCAGCCAAGACCTGGAAACTGAAGCTTTCTTT	CASSQDLETEAFF
NA	TRBV30	TRBJ1-5	NA	TGTGCCTGGGGGGGGGGAGGCGACCAGCCCCAGCATTTT	CAWGGGGDQPQHF
NA	TRBV27	TRBJ2-7	NA	TGTGCCAGCAGGGACTCCACCTCCTACGAGCAGTACTTC	CASRDSTSYEQYF
TRBD2	TRBV4-1	TRBJ2-3	NA	TGCGCCAGCACCGAACTCCCGGGACTAGCTAGGGATACGCAGTATTTT	CASTELPGLARDTQYF
TRBD2	TRBV27	TRBJ2-3	NA	TGTGCCAGCAGTAAACTAGCGGGAGGGCTTCAAAATACGCAGTATTTT	CASSKLAGGLQNTQYF
TRBD2	TRBV2	TRBJ2-1	NA	TGTGCCAGCCCACTAGCGGGGGGTTACTCCTACAATGAGCAGTTCTTC	CASPLAGGYSYNEQFF
TRBD1	TRBV9	TRBJ2-2	NA	TGTGCCAGCAGCACATCGACAGGGGGCCTCGGGGAGCTGTTTTTT	CASSTSTGGLGELFF
NA	TRBV30	TRBJ2-5	NA	TGTGCCTGGAGTGTACAGGACTCCGGAGAGACCCAGTACTTC	CAWSVQDSGETQYF
TRBD2	TRBV7-6	TRBJ2-7	NA	TGTGCCAGCAGCCCCAGACGGGGGGCCTACGAGCAGTACTTC	CASSPRRGAYEQYF
TRBD1	TRBV28	TRBJ1-1	few	TGTGCCAGCAGCCGCTATGGACAGGGGAGCACTGAAGCTTTCTTT	CASSRYGQGSTEAFF
NA	TRBV20-1	TRBJ1-1	NA	TGCAGTGCTTTACTGGGGGGCACTGAAGCTTTCTTT	CSALLGGTEAFF
NA	TRBV7-8	TRBJ2-7	few	TGTGCCAGCAGCTTAGCGTTGGCCGTACCGCAGTACTTC	CASSLALAVPQYF
TRBD1	TRBV30	TRBJ2-1	NA	TGTGCCTGGAGTGTACGGACAGGGGGCGACAATGAGCAGTTCTTC	CAWSVRTGGDNEQFF
NA	TRBV11-2	TRBJ2-5	many	TGTGCCAGCAGCGCCCATCTCCAAGAGACCCAGTACTTC	CASSAHLQETQYF
TRBD2	TRBV6-1	TRBJ2-1	few	TGTGCCAGCAGTCCCTCCGGGACTAGTGCCTACAATGAGCAGTTCTTC	CASSPSGTSAYNEQFF
TRBD2	TRBV29-1	TRBJ2-3	NA	TGCAGCGTTGAATGGGGACTAGCGGGGCGAAGCACAGATACGCAGTATTTT	CSVEWGLAGRSTDTQYF
TRBD1	TRBV10-3	TRBJ2-3	many	TGTGCCAGCACAGGGGACCCAAGCACAGATACGCAGTATTTT	CASTGDPSTDTQYF
NA	TRBV7-3	TRBJ2-2	NA	TGTGCCAGCAGCTTGCTAAGGACCGGGGAGCTGTTTTTT	CASSLLRTGELFF
NA	TRBV2	TRBJ2-7	NA	TGTGCCAGCAGCTATCTGACCACTAGTGGAGAGCAGTACTTC	CASSYLTTSGEQYF
NA	TRBV3-1	TRBJ1-1	few	TGTGCCAGCAGCGATCCGCTACTGGGGGCGGAAGGTAGTACTGAAGCTTTCTTT	CASSDPLLGAEGSTEAFF
NA	TRBV20-1	TRBJ2-3	NA	TGCAGTGCTAGACATCGGGAGCTAAGCACAGATACGCAGTATTTT	CSARHRELSTDTQYF
NA	TRBV5-1	TRBJ2-2	many	TGTGCCAGCAGCCGCGGGACAGCGAACACCGGGGAGCTGTTTTTT	CASSRGTANTGELFF
NA	TRBV20-1	TRBJ2-2	few	TGCAGTGCTAGAGCGGCAGGGGCGTCCCCGAACACCGGGGAGCTGTTTTTT	CSARAAGASPNTGELFF
NA	TRBV4-1	TRBJ1-2	many	TGCGCCAGCAGCCAAGATCCGGACAGTCACTATGGCTACACCTTC	CASSQDPDSHYGYTF
NA	TRBV15	TRBJ2-7	few	TGTGCCACCAGCAGCGTGGGGGCATCCTACGAGCAGTACTTC	CATSSVGASYEQYF
TRBD2	TRBV20-1	TRBJ2-7	once	TGCAGTGCTAGAGAGCAAGCGGGGATTTCCTACGAGCAGTACTTC	CSAREQAGISYEQYF
TRBD1	TRBV14	TRBJ1-3	NA	TGTGCCAGCAGCCAAGATTTTCGGGACAGGGTATATTTT	CASSQDFRDRVYF
NA	TRBV28	TRBJ2-7	many	TGTGCCAGCAGTTCCCGGGCTGGCTACGAGCAGTACTTC	CASSSRAGYEQYF
TRBD2	TRBV9	TRBJ2-1	few	TGTGCCAGCAGCGGTTTTGGCGGGAGATCCTACAATGAGCAGTTCTTC	CASSGFGGRSYNEQFF
NA	TRBV29-1	TRBJ2-1	NA	TGCAGCGTTGAAGTTTTACGGGCGGATTCTTACAATGAGCAGTTCTTC	CSVEVLRADSYNEQFF
TRBD2	TRBV10-2	TRBJ2-2	NA	TGCGCCAGCAGGGGACTAGCCCAGAACACCGGGGAGCTGTTTTTT	CASRGLAQNTGELFF
NA	TRBV4-1	TRBJ2-1	few	TGCGCCAGCAGCCAAGGATCAGGGGTCGGTGAGCAGTTCTTC	CASSQGSGVGEQFF
NA	TRBV19	TRBJ2-7	once	TGTGCCAGTAGTATCAAGAGGGGCTCCTACGAGCAGTACTTC	CASSIKRGSYEQYF
NA	TRBV7-9	TRBJ1-1	NA	TGTGCCAGCAGCGAACCAGGGGCGAACACTGAAGCTTTCTTT	CASSEPGANTEAFF
NA	TRBV27	TRBJ1-1	few	TGTGCCAGCAGTCCTAAGGGGTGGGGGTTGAACACTGAAGCTTTCTTT	CASSPKGWGLNTEAFF
NA	TRBV7-6	TRBJ1-1	NA	TGTGCCAGCATCCCGGGGAGCGTGAACACTGAAGCTTTCTTT	CASIPGSVNTEAFF
NA	TRBV2	TRBJ1-5	few	TGTGCCAGCGATCGCGATCGGGGGAGCAATCAGCCCCAGCATTTT	CASDRDRGSNQPQHF
NA	TRBV20-1	TRBJ2-1	NA	TGCAGTGCTTCCTCGGTGGTAGCACAATCTTACAATGAGCAGTTCTTC	CSASSVVAQSYNEQFF
TRBD1	TRBV5-1	TRBJ1-2	many	TGCGCCAGCAGCTTCTCCGGGACAGGGGGACCTAACTATGGCTACACCTTC	CASSFSGTGGPNYGYTF
TRBD1	TRBV7-2	TRBJ1-4	few	TGTGCCAGCAGCTTATTGGGACAGGGGGCGGCTAATGAAAAACTGTTTTTT	CASSLLGQGAANEKLFF
TRBD2	TRBV2	TRBJ2-3	NA	TGTGCCAGCAGTGACTGGGCGGGAGGGCCCGGTACGCAGTATTTT	CASSDWAGGPGTQYF
NA	TRBV20-1	TRBJ1-1	few	TGCAGTTCTTATGCCACTGAAGCTTTCTTT	CSSYATEAFF